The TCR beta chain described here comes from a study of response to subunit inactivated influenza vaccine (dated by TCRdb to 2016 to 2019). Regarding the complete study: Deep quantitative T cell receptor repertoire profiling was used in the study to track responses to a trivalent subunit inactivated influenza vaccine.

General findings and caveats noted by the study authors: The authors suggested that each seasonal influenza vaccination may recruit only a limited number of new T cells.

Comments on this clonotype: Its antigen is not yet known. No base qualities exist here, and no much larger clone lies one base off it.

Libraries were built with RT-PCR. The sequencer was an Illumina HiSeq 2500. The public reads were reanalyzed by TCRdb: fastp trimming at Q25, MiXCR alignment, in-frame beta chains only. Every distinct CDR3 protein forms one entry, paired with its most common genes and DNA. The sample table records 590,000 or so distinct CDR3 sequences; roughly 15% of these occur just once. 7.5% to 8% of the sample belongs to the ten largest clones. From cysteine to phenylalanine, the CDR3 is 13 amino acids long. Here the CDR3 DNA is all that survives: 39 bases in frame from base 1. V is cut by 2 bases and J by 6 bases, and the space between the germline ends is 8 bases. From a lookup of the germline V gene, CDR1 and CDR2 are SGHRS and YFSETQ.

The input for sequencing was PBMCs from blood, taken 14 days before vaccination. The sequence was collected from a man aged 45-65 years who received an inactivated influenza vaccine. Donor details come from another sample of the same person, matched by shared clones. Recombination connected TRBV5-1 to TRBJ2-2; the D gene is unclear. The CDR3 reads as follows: CASSFEGPGELFF. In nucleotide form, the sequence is TGCGCCAGCAGCTTCGAAGGCCCCGGGGAGCTGTTTTTT.